The 4 T cell receptor beta chains presented below share a single source sample, sequenced in a study of blood T cell repertoires in COVID-19. Clones were sequenced by immunoSEQ multiplex PCR, and TCRdb holds only the in-frame ones, with some missing. The profile covers about 370,000 clones, with roughly 90% appearing a single time and under 4% taken by the ten largest. The specimen sequenced was peripheral blood. These receptors were collected from a woman in her thirties with COVID-19, enrolled during active disease.

For the CDR3, the DNA is TGTGCCAGCTCATCCTCTAGCGGAAGCTCCTACAATGAGCAGTTCTTC. The encoded protein is CASSSSSGSSYNEQFF. The chain recombines TRBV18 with TRBJ2-1; 7 positions agree with TRBD2. V lost 5 bases, J lost 0 bases, and 7 bases stayed unmatched. Germline V gene lookup returns CDR1 KGHSH and CDR2 LQKENI. This CDR3 contains 16 residues.

The chain links TRBV25-1 to TRBJ1-1, with TRBD1 as a possible D gene (5 bases). The ends were cut back, 5 bases at V and 6 bases at J, with 22 bases in the middle. The CDR3 extends over 16 amino acids. The germline CDR1 and CDR2 sequences are MGHDK and SYGVNS. The CDR3 spells CASSPTRVSIVAEAFF. The CDR3 DNA is TGTGCCAGCAGTCCTACCAGGGTTAGTATCGTGGCTGAAGCTTTCTTT.

The CDR3 loop is CAWMAGTGVTGELFF. As DNA, the CDR3 is TGTGCCTGGATGGCGGGGACAGGCGTAACCGGGGAGCTGTTTTTT. The chain has TRBV30 and TRBJ2-2, with 8 bases fitting TRBD1. Trimming removed 4 bases from V and 5 bases from J; junction bases left unmatched: 9. CDR1 and CDR2 (germline): GTSNPN, SVGIG (reference sequence). This CDR3 has 15 amino acids.

The V and J genes are TRBV5-4 and TRBJ2-5; TRBD2 matches at 15 bases. CDR1 is SGHNT and CDR2 is YYREEE in the germline V gene (reference sequence). The V gene end was trimmed by 4 bases and the J gene end by 4 bases; junction bases not matched to a gene: 14. The CDR3 is made up of 19 amino acids. In nucleotides, the CDR3 is TGTGCCAGCAGCCAAACATACGGACTAGCGGGGGGGCATCGAGAGACCCAGTACTTC. Translating gives CASSQTYGLAGGHRETQYF. The full variable domain, in which reference TRBV5-4 and TRBJ2-5 provide the parts outside the CDR3, is ETGVTQSPTHLIKTRGQQVTLRCSSQSGHNTVSWYQQALGQGPQFIFQYYREEENGRGNFPPRFSGLQFPNYSSELNVNALELDDSALYLCASSQTYGLAGGHRETQYFGPGTRLLVL.